This TCR beta chain was recorded in a study of cytomegalovirus exposure and HLA in healthy donors. PCR involved 60 Vbeta and 13 Jbeta primers. Clones were sequenced by immunoSEQ multiplex PCR, and TCRdb holds only the in-frame ones, with some missing. This sample carries approximately 97,000 clones, around 86% of them seen once, and the ten largest clones take around 4.2%. V shed 6 bases and J shed 1 base, with 14 bases lying between them. The V gene's germline CDR1 is SGHTA and CDR2 FQGNSA. The CDR3 covers 15 residues. The origin of this receptor is a woman aged 70-85 years in good health and CMV-seropositive. This sequence joins TRBV7-2 and TRBJ2-3; possible D gene TRBD1, 6 bases. The sequenced sample was PBMCs. The CDR3 spells CASRKDRTGTDTQYF. In nucleotides, the CDR3 is TGTGCCAGCAGGAAAGATCGGACAGGCACAGATACGCAGTATTTT.